The TCR beta chain described here comes from a study of cytomegalovirus exposure and HLA in healthy donors. Study-wide results and caveats: TCR beta sequences numbering around 15,000 were associated with HLA alleles at 0.05 false discovery rate in a later analysis. It was confirmed in vitro that three of the CMV-associated chains were specific for CMV antigens.

Regarding this clone: Its antigen is currently unknown.

PCR primers comprised 60 Vbeta and 13 Jbeta primers. TCRdb's copy holds only in-frame clones and misses some; the assay was immunoSEQ multiplex PCR. The sample data list some 71,000 clones. This clonotype originated in a woman aged 30 to 39 in good health and CMV-seronegative. Sample: PBMCs.

This CDR3 is CASLGLAGTSYEQYF. The CDR3 DNA reads as TGTGCCAGCCTCGGCCTAGCGGGGACTTCCTACGAGCAGTACTTC. This chain uses TRBV18 with TRBJ2-7; 9 nucleotides line up with TRBD2. Trimming removed 8 bases from V and 1 base from J; junction bases left unmatched: 9. The CDR3 has 15 residues. CDR1 and CDR2 from the germline V gene are KGHSH and LQKENI.